This TCR beta chain originates from a study of response to subunit inactivated influenza vaccine. Whole-study results and caveats: Each seasonal flu vaccination may recruit only limited new T cells, authors suggested.

As regards this clonotype: What it binds is unknown.

One entry per CDR3 protein, called by TCRdb with MiXCR from the RT-PCR reads. Among about 780,000 distinct CDR3 sequences listed, less than 20% were seen once. The CDR3 totals 12 residues. With 3 bases removed from V and 5 bases from J, the gap between germline ends came to 7 bases. Looked up from germline, CDR1 is WSHSY and CDR2 is SAAADI. Specimen: PBMCs from blood, collected approximately 5 days after vaccination. The TCR originated in a man between 45 and 60 years old who received an inactivated influenza vaccine. The rearrangement uses TRBV10-2 and TRBJ2-5, with a possible D match to TRBD1 (5 bases). Written as DNA, the CDR3 is TGCGCCAGCAGTGACAGGGTTGAGACCCAGTACTTC. Amino acids: CASSDRVETQYF.